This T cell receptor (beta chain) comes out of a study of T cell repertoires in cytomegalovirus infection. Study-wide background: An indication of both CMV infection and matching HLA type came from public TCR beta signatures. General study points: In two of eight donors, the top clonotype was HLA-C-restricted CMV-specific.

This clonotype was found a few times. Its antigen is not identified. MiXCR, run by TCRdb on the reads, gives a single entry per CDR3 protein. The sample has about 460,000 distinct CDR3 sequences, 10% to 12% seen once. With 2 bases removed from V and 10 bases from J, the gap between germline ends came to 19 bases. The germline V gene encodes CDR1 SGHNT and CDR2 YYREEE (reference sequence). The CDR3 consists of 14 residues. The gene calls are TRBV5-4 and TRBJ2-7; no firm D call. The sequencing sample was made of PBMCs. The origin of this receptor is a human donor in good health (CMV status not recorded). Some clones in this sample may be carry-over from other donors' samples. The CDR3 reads CASSFPEGRSDQYF. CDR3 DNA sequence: TGTGCCAGCAGCTTTCCCGAAGGCAGGTCGGATCAGTACTTC.